Sequencing of this T cell receptor (beta chain) was carried out in a study of HIV-infected children after antiretroviral therapy interruption. Study summary: Most participating children were previously exposed to EBV and CMV. Study results and limitations: Naive CD4+ CDR3 sharing between time points fell after interruption began.

The TCR library was built from RNA with a 3' RACE protocol and unique molecular identifiers. Each CDR3 protein is one row after TCRdb ran MiXCR on the 3' RACE reads. The sample consists of 6,000 to 7,500 distinct CDR3 sequences, more than 15% of them appearing once. This clonotype was counted ten times or more. The antigen is undetermined. The treatment is: PENTA 11 planned treatment interruption arm or continuous ART arm. At least 24 weeks of at least three-drug ART, in children 2 to 15 years. Memory CD8+ CD45RO+ CD45RA- T cells were FACS-sorted from thawed PBMCs. The germline V gene has CDR1 MNHNY and CDR2 SVGAGI (reference sequence). The CDR3 consists of 16 residues. V gave up 0 bases and J gave up 6 bases; unmatched junction bases: 7.

V usage is TRBV6-6 and J usage is TRBJ2-1, with 8 bases that match TRBD2. This TCR came from a pool of human donors with HIV. Sequencing was performed on CD45RO+ CD8+ T cells from PBMCs, pooled from several time points, taken from a donor given antiretroviral therapy, either interrupted or continuous. Stated subset: memory CD8+ CD45RO+ CD45RA- T cells. CDR3: CASSYSRGGRGNEQFF. In DNA form, the CDR3 reads TGTGCCAGCAGTTACTCCCGGGGGGGTCGAGGCAATGAGCAGTTCTTC.